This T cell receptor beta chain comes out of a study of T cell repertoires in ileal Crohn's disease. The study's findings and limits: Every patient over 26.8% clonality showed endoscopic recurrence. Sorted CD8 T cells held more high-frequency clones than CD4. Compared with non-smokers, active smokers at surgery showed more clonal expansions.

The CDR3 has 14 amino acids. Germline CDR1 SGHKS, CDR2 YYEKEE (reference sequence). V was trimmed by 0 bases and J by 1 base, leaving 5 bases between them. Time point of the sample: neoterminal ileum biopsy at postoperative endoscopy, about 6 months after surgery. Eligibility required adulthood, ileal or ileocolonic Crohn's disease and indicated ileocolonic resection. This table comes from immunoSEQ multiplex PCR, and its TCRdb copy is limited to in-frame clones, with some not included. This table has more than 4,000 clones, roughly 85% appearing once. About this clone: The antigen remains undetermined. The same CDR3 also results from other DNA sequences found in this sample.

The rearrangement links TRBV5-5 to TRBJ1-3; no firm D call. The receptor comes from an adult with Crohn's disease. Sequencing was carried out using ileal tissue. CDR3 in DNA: TGTGCCAGCAGCTTGGCCGGGTCTGGAAACACCATATATTTT. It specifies CASSLAGSGNTIYF. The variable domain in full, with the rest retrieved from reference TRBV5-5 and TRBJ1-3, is DAGVTQSPTHLIKTRGQQVTLRCSPISGHKSVSWYQQVLGQGPQFIFQYYEKEERGRGNFPDRFSARQFPNYSSELNVNALLLGDSALYLCASSLAGSGNTIYFGEGSWLTVV.